These 24 T cell receptor beta chains were all obtained from the same sample, sequenced in a study of OX40 agonist ivuxolimab in advanced cancers. Sequencing used immunoSEQ multiplex PCR; TCRdb keeps in-frame clones, though not all of them. The sample has under 100,000 clones; approximately 85% are singletons. The sequenced sample was CD4+ or CD8+ T cells sorted from blood, obtained in a trial of the OX40 agonist ivuxolimab. The receptor source for this set is an adult with an advanced solid tumor such as melanoma, head and neck, liver or kidney cancer.

J is TRBJ2-1 and V is TRBV7-2, with 9 bases identical to TRBD1. V gave up 5 bases and J gave up 9 bases; unmatched junction bases: 11. Germline CDR1 SGHTA, CDR2 FQGNSA. The CDR3 loop spans 15 amino acids. The CDR3 protein is CASSPGTGRIGEQFF. Written as DNA, the CDR3 is TGTGCCAGCAGCCCCGGGACAGGGAGAATTGGTGAGCAGTTCTTC. The whole variable domain, remainder taken from reference TRBV7-2 and TRBJ2-1, is GAGVSQSPSNKVTEKGKDVELRCDPISGHTALYWYRQSLGQGLEFLIYFQGNSAPDKSGLPSDRFSAERTGGSVSTLTIQRTQQEDSAVYLCASSPGTGRIGEQFFGPGTRLTVL.

The rearrangement uses TRBV6-6 and TRBJ2-1, with 10 bases fitting TRBD1. The V gene end was trimmed by 2 bases and the J gene end by 2 bases; junction bases not matched to a gene: 0. The CDR3 consists of 15 residues. From germline, CDR1 is MNHNY and CDR2 SVGAGI (reference sequence). Written as DNA, the CDR3 is TGTGCCAGCAGTTACGGGACAGGGGCCTACAATGAGCAGTTCTTC. Translating it yields CASSYGTGAYNEQFF.

The J gene is TRBJ1-4, the V gene TRBV12-5; D unclear. Trimming took 5 bases from V and 3 from J, leaving 13 bases between them. Germline V gene lookup returns CDR1 LGHNT and CDR2 FRNRAP. This CDR3 is built from 15 residues. CDR3 nucleotides: TGTGCTAGTGGTCCGGGAGGCGCCGCTAATGAAAAACTGTTTTTT. Protein sequence: CASGPGGAANEKLFF.

This chain links TRBV5-1 with TRBJ2-3, with TRBD2 as a possible D gene (5 bases). CDR3 size: 16 residues. Germline V gene sequence: CDR1 SGHRS, CDR2 YFSETQ. Trimming removed 0 bases at V and 2 bases at J, with 13 bases between. CDR3 DNA sequence: TGCGCCAGCAGCTTGGGAGGGAGCCGTATCACAGATACGCAGTATTTT. Translated, it gives CASSLGGSRITDTQYF.

This clone was counted a single time. The chain is built from TRBV7-2 and TRBJ2-5; 7 nucleotides line up with TRBD1. J lost 4 bases, V lost 5 bases, and 10 bases had no gene match. The germline CDR1 and CDR2 sequences are SGHTA and FQGNSA. The CDR3 has 15 amino acids. The CDR3 region is CASSPPGQKGETQYF. The CDR3 DNA is TGTGCCAGCAGCCCTCCGGGACAGAAGGGAGAGACCCAGTACTTC.

V usage is TRBV7-2 and J usage is TRBJ1-1, with a possible D match to TRBD1 (5 bases). CDR3 length: 14 amino acids. Trimming took 1 base from V and 4 from J, leaving 10 bases between them. Germline V gene data show CDR1 as SGHTA and CDR2 as FQGNSA. This chain's CDR3 is CASSLEGTVTEAFF. CDR3 sequence (DNA): TGTGCCAGCAGCTTAGAAGGGACGGTCACTGAAGCTTTCTTT.

The gene calls are TRBV5-1 and TRBJ2-3; the D gene is possibly TRBD1 (6 bases). The CDR3 spans 15 residues. V lost 5 bases, J lost 2 bases, and 15 bases lay in between. Germline V gene data show CDR1 as SGHRS and CDR2 as YFSETQ. CDR3 protein: CASRLTGDNTDTQYF. The CDR3 nucleotides read TGCGCCAGCAGGTTGACAGGAGACAACACAGATACGCAGTATTTT.

The sample holds one count of this clone. The chain carries TRBV15 and TRBJ2-3; 8 positions agree with TRBD2. V lost 3 bases to trimming and J lost 2 bases; unmatched junction nucleotides: 7. Germline V gene data show CDR1 as LNHNV and CDR2 as YYDKDF (reference sequence). The CDR3 covers 16 residues. The DNA of the CDR3 is TGTGCCACCAGCAGGACCACTAGCGGCCTCACAGATACGCAGTATTTT. This encodes CATSRTTSGLTDTQYF.

This chain connects TRBV6-5 to TRBJ2-7, with TRBD1 matching 8 bases. Germline CDR1 is MNHEY and CDR2 is SVGAGI. This CDR3 has 12 amino acids. Trimming at V came to 6 bases and at J to 3 bases, leaving 1 base not matched to a gene. The chain's CDR3 is CASRQGGYEQYF. The CDR3, as DNA: TGTGCCAGCAGACAGGGGGGCTACGAGCAGTACTTC.

The rearrangement links TRBV14 to TRBJ2-3; 8 bases align to TRBD2. In germline, CDR1 is SGHDN, CDR2 FVKESK. This CDR3 spans 17 amino acids. V was pared by 3 bases and J by 0 bases, with 8 bases of the junction left unmatched. DNA of the CDR3: TGTGCCAGCAGCCAGGGCAGACTAGCGCCTAGCACAGATACGCAGTATTTT. Translation: CASSQGRLAPSTDTQYF. Supplemented by reference TRBV14 and TRBJ2-3, the full variable domain reads EAGVTQFPSHSVIEKGQTVTLRCDPISGHDNLYWYRRVMGKEIKFLLHFVKESKQDESGMPNNRFLAERTGGTYSTLKVQPAELEDSGVYFCASSQGRLAPSTDTQYFGPGTRLTVL.

Of note for this clone: This may be a read error, as it is one base from a much larger clone. V is TRBV4-2 and J is TRBJ1-2; TRBD1 matches at 9 bases. This CDR3 region has 13 residues. Trimming at V came to 8 bases and at J to 12 bases, leaving 13 bases not matched to a gene. The germline V gene encodes CDR1 LGHNA and CDR2 YNFKEQ. For the CDR3, the DNA is TGTGCCAGCGACCCTGGACAGGGGAGAGGCCACACCTTC. This translates into CASDPGQGRGHTF.

The chain couples TRBV5-1 to TRBJ1-2, with D possibly TRBD1 on 5 matching bases. Deletions cut 4 bases from V and 5 bases from J, with 18 bases between. Germline CDR1 and CDR2: SGHRS and YFSETQ. The CDR3 has 15 amino acids. The CDR3: CASSPSAGGGYGYTF. Here the CDR3 DNA reads TGCGCCAGCAGCCCGTCGGCCGGGGGGGGATATGGCTACACCTTC.

The chain links TRBV2 to TRBJ1-2; D is possibly TRBD1 (6 bases). The CDR3 has 15 residues. The ends were cut back, 3 bases at V and 0 bases at J, with 11 bases in the middle. CDR1 is SNHLY, CDR2 FYNNEI, per germline. The CDR3 is CASSDQGGANYGYTF. The CDR3 DNA is TGTGCCAGCAGTGATCAAGGGGGAGCTAACTATGGCTACACCTTC.

This chain uses TRBV6-1 with TRBJ2-5; the match to TRBD1 covers 7 bases. V was clipped by 0 bases and J by 1 base; unmatched bases: 5. Germline loops: CDR1 MNHNS, CDR2 SASEGT. There are 16 residues in the CDR3. CDR3 amino acids: CASSEAWTGPQETQYF. The DNA for the CDR3 is TGTGCCAGCAGTGAAGCCTGGACAGGACCCCAAGAGACCCAGTACTTC.

The rearrangement uses TRBV10-2 and TRBJ2-1; 8 bases agree with TRBD2. After removal of 3 bases from V and 3 bases from J, the junction contained 7 bases not matched to a gene. Germline CDR1 and CDR2: WSHSY and SAAADI. The CDR3 sequence is 16 residues long. The CDR3 region is CASSDHGRGYYNEQFF. CDR3 coding DNA: TGCGCCAGCAGTGACCACGGGAGGGGGTACTACAATGAGCAGTTCTTC.

This clone was seen just once. The rearrangement uses TRBV4-3 and TRBJ2-3; the match to TRBD1 covers 7 bases. V lost 4 bases and J lost 6; bases outside the gene matches: 10. CDR3 length equals 15 residues. CDR1 LGHNA and CDR2 YSLEER come from the germline V gene. CDR3 residues: CASSPIQGIGDTQYF. The CDR3 nucleotides are TGCGCCAGCAGCCCTATACAGGGGATAGGGGATACGCAGTATTTT.

J is TRBJ1-2 and V is TRBV5-1; D is ambiguous. The V gene's germline CDR1 is SGHRS and CDR2 YFSETQ. Deletions cut 0 bases from V and 6 bases from J, with 6 bases between. The CDR3 runs to 12 residues. CDR3 bases: TGCGCCAGCAGCTTGGATCGCCATGGCTACACCTTC. It translates to CASSLDRHGYTF.

This clone was found once. The chain has TRBV5-1 and TRBJ2-7, with D perhaps matching TRBD1 (5 bases). V was pared by 3 bases and J by 0 bases, with 7 bases between. Germline CDR1 is SGHRS and CDR2 is YFSETQ. The length of the CDR3 is 13 residues. CDR3 nucleotide sequence: TGCGCCAGCAGCTCAGGGTCCTCCTACGAGCAGTACTTC. Amino acid sequence: CASSSGSSYEQYF.

This chain links TRBV7-8 with TRBJ2-3; D not resolved. The V gene lost 5 bases and the J gene lost 0 bases, with 12 bases spanning the gap. CDR1 is SGHVS, CDR2 FQNEAQ, per germline. CDR3 size: 15 residues. CDR3 nucleotide sequence: TGTGCCAGCAGCGCCCGACGGCCTAGCACAGATACGCAGTATTTT. Translating gives CASSARRPSTDTQYF.

The V call is TRBV9, the J call TRBJ1-2, with D possibly matching TRBD1 (6 bases). This CDR3 contains 14 residues. Germline values: CDR1 SGDLS, CDR2 YYNGEE. Trimming took off 0 bases at V and 4 bases at J, with 10 bases between the two ends. The chain's CDR3 is CASSVDTGSYGYTF. In nucleotides, the CDR3 is TGTGCCAGCAGCGTAGACACAGGGAGCTATGGCTACACCTTC.

V gene TRBV7-6 combines with J gene TRBJ2-2; D perhaps matches TRBD1 (6 bases). Germline CDR1 and CDR2: SGHVS and FNYEAQ. The CDR3 covers 15 residues. Trimming took 1 base from V and 3 from J, leaving 9 bases between them. The CDR3 sequence: CASSLDHRDTGELFF. In nucleotides, the CDR3 is TGTGCCAGCAGCTTAGACCACAGGGACACCGGGGAGCTGTTTTTT.

This sequence joins TRBV7-2 and TRBJ2-5; tentative D call: TRBD1 (7 bases). Trimming removed 2 bases at V and 5 bases at J, with 18 bases between. The CDR3 length is 16 residues. Germline V gene lookup returns CDR1 SGHTA and CDR2 FQGNSA. CDR3 amino acids: CASSLMHRGAGETQYF. The CDR3 region has the DNA TGTGCCAGCAGCTTAATGCACAGGGGCGCGGGGGAGACCCAGTACTTC. The full variable domain, rest sourced from reference TRBV7-2 and TRBJ2-5, is GAGVSQSPSNKVTEKGKDVELRCDPISGHTALYWYRQSLGQGLEFLIYFQGNSAPDKSGLPSDRFSAERTGGSVSTLTIQRTQQEDSAVYLCASSLMHRGAGETQYFGPGTRLLVL.

The V and J genes are TRBV5-6 and TRBJ1-3; TRBD1 agrees at 7 bases. Per germline, CDR1 SGHDT and CDR2 YYEEEE. Trimming cost V 4 bases and J 0 bases; bases outside gene matches: 4. The CDR3 runs 15 residues. The CDR3 loop is CASSGTAYSGNTIYF. Here the CDR3 DNA reads TGTGCCAGCAGCGGGACAGCCTACTCTGGAAACACCATATATTTT.

Only one count was recorded for this clone. The CDR3 protein is CASSPGTGGNYEQYF. The CDR3 DNA reads as TGCGCCAGCAGCCCCGGGACAGGGGGCAACTACGAGCAGTACTTC. The rearrangement joins TRBV4-1 to TRBJ2-7, with 12 bases aligning to TRBD1. The junction had 4 bases not matched to a gene; V was cut back by 4 bases and J by 3 bases. Per germline, CDR1 MGHRA and CDR2 YSYEKL. The length of the CDR3 is 15 residues.